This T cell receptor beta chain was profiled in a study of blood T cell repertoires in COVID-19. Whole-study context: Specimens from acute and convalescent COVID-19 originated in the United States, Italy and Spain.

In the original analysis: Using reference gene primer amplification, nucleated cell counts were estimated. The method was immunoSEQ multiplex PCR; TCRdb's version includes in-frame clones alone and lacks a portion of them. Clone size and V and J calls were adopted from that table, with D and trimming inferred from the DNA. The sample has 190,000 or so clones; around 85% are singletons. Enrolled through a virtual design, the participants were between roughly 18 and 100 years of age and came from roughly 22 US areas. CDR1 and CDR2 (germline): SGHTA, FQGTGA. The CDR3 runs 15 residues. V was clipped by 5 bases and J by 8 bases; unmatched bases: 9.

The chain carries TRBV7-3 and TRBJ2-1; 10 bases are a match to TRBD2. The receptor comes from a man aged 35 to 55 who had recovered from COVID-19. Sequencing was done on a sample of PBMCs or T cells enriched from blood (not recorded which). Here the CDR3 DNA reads TGTGCCAGCAGCATTACTAGCGGGGAAGTTTATGAGCAGTTCTTC. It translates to CASSITSGEVYEQFF.